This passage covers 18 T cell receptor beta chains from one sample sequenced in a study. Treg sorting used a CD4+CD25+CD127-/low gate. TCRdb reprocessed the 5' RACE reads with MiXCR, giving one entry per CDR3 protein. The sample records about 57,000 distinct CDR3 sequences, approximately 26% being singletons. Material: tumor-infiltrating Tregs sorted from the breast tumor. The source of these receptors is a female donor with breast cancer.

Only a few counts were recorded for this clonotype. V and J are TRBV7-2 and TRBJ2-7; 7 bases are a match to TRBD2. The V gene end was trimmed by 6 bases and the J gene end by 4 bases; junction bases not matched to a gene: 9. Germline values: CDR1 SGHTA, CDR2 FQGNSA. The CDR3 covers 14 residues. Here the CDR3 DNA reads TGTGCCAGCAGATATAGGGAGGGCCAGTACGAGCAGTACTTC. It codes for CASRYREGQYEQYF.

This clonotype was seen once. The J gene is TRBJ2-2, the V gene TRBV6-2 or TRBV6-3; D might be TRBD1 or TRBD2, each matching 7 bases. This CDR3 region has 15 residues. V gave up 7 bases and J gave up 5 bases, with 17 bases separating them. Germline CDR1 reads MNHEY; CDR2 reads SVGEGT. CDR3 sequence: CASTERQGGTGELFF. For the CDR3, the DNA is TGTGCCAGCACCGAAAGACAGGGAGGGACCGGGGAGCTGTTTTTT.

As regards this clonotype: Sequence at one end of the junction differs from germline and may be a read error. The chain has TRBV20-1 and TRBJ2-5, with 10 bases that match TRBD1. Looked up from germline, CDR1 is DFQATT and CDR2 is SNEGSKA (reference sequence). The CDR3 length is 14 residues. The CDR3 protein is CGARAGQGIETQYF. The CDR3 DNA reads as TGCGGTGCTAGAGCGGGACAGGGGATTGAGACCCAGTACTTC.

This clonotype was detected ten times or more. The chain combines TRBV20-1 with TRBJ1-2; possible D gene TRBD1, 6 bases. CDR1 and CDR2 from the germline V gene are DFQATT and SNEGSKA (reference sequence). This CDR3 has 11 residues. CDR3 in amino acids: CSGGGVYGYTF. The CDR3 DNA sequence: TGCAGCGGAGGGGGGGTTTATGGCTACACCTTC.

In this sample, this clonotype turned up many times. Here the CDR3 DNA reads TGCAGTGCTAGAAACTTAGGGGAGGGCTATGGCTACACCTTC. This encodes CSARNLGEGYGYTF. The chain combines TRBV20-1 with TRBJ1-2, with a tentative D call TRBD1 (5 bases). The CDR3 runs 14 residues. The germline V gene has CDR1 DFQATT and CDR2 SNEGSKA (reference sequence). V was trimmed by 2 bases and J by 4 bases, leaving 14 bases between them.

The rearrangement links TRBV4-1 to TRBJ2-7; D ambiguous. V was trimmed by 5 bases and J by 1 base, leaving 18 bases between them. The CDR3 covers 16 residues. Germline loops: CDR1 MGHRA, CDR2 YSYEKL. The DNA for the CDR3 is TGCGCCAGCAGCACACGCACTCAGAGCCGTTCCTACGAGCAGTACTTC. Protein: CASSTRTQSRSYEQYF.

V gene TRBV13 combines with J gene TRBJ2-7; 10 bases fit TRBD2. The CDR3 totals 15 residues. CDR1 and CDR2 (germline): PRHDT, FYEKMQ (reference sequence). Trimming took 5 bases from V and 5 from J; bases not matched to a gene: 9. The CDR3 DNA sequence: TGTGCCAGCAGCACCCCTAGCGGGAGTTCCAACGAGCAGTACTTC. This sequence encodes CASSTPSGSSNEQYF. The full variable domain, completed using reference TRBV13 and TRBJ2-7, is AAGVIQSPRHLIKEKRETATLKCYPIPRHDTVYWYQQGPGQDPQFLISFYEKMQSDKGSIPDRFSAQQFSDYHSELNMSSLELGDSALYFCASSTPSGSSNEQYFGPGTRLTVT.

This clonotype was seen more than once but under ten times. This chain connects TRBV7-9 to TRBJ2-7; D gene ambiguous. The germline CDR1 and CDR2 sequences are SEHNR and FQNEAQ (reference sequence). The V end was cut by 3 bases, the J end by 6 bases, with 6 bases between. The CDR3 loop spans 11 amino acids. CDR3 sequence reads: CASSFLAEQYF. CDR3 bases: TGTGCCAGCAGCTTCTTGGCCGAGCAGTACTTC.

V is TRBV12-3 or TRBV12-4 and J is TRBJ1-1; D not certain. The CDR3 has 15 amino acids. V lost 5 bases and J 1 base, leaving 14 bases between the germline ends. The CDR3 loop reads CASSPARRTNTEAFF. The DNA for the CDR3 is TGTGCCAGCAGTCCCGCCCGACGGACGAACACTGAAGCTTTCTTT.

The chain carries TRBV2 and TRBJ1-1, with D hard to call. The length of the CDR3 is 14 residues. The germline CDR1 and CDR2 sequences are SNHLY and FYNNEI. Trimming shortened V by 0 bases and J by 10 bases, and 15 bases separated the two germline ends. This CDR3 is CASSEALASPGAFF. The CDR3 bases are TGTGCCAGCAGTGAAGCGCTTGCCAGTCCAGGAGCTTTCTTT.

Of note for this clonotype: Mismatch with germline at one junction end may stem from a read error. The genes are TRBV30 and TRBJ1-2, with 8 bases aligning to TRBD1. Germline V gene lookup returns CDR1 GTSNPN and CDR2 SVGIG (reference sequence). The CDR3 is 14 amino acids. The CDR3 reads CTWSRETGDYGYTF. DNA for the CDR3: TGTACCTGGAGCCGAGAGACAGGGGACTATGGCTACACCTTC.

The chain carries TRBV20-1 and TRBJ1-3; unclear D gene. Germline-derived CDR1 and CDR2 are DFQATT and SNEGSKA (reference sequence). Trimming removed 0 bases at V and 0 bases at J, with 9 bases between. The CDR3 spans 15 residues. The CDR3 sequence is CSARDQRFSGNTIYF. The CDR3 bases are TGCAGTGCTAGAGATCAACGGTTCTCTGGAAACACCATATATTTT.

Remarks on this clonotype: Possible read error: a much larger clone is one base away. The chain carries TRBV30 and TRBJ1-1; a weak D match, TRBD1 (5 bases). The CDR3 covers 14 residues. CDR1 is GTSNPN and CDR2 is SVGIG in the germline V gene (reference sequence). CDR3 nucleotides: TGTGCCTGGAGTGCAAGGGGTCTGAAGACTGAAGCTTTCTTT. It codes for CAWSARGLKTEAFF.

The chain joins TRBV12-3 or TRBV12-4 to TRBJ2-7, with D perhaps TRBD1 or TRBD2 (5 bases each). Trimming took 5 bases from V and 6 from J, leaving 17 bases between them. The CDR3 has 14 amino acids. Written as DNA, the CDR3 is TGTGCCAGCAGTCCCCGGGGCCGCGAGGGCGAGCAGTACTTC. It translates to CASSPRGREGEQYF.

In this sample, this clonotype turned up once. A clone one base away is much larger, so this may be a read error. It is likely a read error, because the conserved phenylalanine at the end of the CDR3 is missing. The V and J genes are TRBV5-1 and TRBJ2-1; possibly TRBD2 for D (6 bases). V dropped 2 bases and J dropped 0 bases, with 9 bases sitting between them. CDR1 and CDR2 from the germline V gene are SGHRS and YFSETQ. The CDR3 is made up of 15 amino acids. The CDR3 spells CASSLLGSSYNEQFI. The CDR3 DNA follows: TGCGCCAGCAGCTTACTCGGGAGCTCCTACAATGAGCAGTTCATC.

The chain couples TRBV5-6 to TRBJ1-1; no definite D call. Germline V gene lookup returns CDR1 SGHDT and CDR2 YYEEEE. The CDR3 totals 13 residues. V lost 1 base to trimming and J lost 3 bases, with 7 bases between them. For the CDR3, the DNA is TGTGCCAGCAGCTTGAACATACACACTGAAGCTTTCTTT. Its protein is CASSLNIHTEAFF.

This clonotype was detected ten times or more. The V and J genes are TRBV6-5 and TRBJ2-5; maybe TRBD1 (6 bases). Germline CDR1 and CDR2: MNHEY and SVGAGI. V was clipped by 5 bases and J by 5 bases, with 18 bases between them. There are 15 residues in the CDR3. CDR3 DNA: TGTGCCAGCAGTCGCCTGGGGGCCCCGCAGGAGACCCAGTACTTC. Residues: CASSRLGAPQETQYF.

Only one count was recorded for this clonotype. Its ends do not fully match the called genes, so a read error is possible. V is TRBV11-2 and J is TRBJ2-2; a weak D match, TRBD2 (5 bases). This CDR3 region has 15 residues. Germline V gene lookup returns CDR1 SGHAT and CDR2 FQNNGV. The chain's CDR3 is CASSNPSKHTGVLFF. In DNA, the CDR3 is TGTGCCAGCAGCAATCCTTCAAAACACACCGGGGTGCTGTTTTTT.